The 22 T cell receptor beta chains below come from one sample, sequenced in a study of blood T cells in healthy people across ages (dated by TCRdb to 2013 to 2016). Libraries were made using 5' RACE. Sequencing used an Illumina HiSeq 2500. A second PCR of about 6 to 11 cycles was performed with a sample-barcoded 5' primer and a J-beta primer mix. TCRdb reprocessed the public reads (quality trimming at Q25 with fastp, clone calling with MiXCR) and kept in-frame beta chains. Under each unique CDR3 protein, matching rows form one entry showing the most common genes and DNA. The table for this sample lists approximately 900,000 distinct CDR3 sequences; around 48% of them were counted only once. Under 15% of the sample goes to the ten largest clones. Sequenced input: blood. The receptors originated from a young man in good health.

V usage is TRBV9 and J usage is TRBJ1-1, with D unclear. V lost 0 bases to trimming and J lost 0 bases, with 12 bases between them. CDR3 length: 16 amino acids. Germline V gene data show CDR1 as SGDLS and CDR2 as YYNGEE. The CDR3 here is CASSVGGGIMNTEAFF. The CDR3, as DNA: TGTGCCAGCAGCGTAGGAGGCGGAATTATGAACACTGAAGCTTTCTTT.

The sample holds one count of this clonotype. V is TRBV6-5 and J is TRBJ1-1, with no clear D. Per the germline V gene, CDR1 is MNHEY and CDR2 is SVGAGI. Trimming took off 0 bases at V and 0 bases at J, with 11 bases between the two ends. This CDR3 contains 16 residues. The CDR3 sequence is CASSYSWLEMNTEAFF. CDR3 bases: TGTGCCAGCAGTTACTCGTGGTTAGAGATGAACACTGAAGCTTTCTTT.

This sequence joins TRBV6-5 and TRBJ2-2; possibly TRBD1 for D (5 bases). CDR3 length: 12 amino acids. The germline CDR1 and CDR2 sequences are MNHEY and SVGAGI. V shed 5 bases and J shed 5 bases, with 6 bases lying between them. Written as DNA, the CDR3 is TGTGCCAGCAGTCGGACAACCGGGGAGCTGTTTTTT. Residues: CASSRTTGELFF.

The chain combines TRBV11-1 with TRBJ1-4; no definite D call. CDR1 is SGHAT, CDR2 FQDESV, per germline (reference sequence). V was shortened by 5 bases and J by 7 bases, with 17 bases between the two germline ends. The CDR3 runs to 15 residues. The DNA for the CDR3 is TGTGCCAGCAGCCAAGGAGGGAGAAAGGTTGAAAAACTGTTTTTT. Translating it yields CASSQGGRKVEKLFF.

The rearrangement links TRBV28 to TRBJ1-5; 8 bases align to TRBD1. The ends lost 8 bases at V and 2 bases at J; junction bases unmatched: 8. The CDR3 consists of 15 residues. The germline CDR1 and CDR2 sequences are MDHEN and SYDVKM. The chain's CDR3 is CASGDPTGGNQPQHF. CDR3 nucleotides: TGTGCCAGCGGTGACCCGACAGGGGGCAATCAGCCCCAGCATTTT.

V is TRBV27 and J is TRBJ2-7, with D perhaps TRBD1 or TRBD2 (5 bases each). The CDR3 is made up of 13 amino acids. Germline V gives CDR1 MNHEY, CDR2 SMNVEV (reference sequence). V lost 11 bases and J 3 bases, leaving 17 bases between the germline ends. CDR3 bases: TGTGCCGCAGCCCAGGGAGACCGCTACGAGCAGTACTTC. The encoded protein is CAAAQGDRYEQYF.

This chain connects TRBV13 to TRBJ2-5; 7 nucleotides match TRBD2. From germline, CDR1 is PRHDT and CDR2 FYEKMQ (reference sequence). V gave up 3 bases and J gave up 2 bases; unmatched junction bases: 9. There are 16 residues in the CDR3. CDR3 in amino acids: CASSFGGGGVQETQYF. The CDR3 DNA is TGTGCCAGCAGCTTTGGTGGGGGAGGGGTTCAAGAGACCCAGTACTTC. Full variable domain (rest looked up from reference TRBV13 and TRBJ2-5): AAGVIQSPRHLIKEKRETATLKCYPIPRHDTVYWYQQGPGQDPQFLISFYEKMQSDKGSIPDRFSAQQFSDYHSELNMSSLELGDSALYFCASSFGGGGVQETQYFGPGTRLLVL.

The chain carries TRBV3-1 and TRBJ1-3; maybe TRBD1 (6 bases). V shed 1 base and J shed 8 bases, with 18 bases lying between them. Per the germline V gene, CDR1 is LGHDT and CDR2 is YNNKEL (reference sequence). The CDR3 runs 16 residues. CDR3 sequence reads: CASSQVGGLRGDTIYF. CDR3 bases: TGTGCCAGCAGCCAAGTCGGGGGCCTCCGAGGGGACACCATATATTTT.

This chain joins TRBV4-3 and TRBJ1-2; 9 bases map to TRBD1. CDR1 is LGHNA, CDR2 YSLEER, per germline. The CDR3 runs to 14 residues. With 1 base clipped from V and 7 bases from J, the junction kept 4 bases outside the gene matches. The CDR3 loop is CASSQGTGDIGYTF. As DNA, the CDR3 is TGCGCCAGCAGCCAAGGGACAGGGGATATTGGCTACACCTTC.

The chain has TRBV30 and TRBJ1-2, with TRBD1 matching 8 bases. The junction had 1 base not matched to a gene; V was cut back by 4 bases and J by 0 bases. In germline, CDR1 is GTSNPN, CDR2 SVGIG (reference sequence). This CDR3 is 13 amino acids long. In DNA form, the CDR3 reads TGTGCCTGGAACAGGGGGACTAACTATGGCTACACCTTC. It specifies CAWNRGTNYGYTF.

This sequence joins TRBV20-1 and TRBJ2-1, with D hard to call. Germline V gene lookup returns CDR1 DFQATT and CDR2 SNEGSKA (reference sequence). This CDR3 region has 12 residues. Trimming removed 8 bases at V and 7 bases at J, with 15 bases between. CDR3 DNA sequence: TGCAGTCCCTCGTACCTCGGAAATGAGCAGTTCTTC. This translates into CSPSYLGNEQFF.

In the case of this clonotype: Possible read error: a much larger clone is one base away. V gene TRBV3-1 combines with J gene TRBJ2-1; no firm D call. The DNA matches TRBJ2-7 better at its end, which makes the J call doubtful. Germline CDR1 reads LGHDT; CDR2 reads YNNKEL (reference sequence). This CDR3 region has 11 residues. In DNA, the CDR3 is TGTGCCAGTCTCGGATACAATGAGCAGTACTTC. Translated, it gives CASLGYNEQYF.

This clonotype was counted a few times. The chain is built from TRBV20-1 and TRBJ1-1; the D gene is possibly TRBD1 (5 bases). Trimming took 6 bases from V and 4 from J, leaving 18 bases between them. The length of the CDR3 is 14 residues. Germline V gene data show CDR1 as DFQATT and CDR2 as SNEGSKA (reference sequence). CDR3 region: CSARSDHGATEAFF. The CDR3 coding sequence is TGCAGTGCCCGAAGCGACCACGGGGCCACTGAAGCTTTCTTT.

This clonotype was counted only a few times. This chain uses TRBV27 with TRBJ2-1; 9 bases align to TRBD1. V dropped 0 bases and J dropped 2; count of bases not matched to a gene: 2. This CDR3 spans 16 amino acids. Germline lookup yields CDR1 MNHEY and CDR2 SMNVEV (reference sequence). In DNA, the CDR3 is TGTGCCAGCAGTTTATCCTGGACAGGGGCCTACAATGAGCAGTTCTTC. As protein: CASSLSWTGAYNEQFF.

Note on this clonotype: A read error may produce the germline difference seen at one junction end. Written as DNA, the CDR3 is TGTGCCGGCAGCTTAGCCTGGGGGAGGAACACTGAAGCTTTCTTT. Protein sequence: CAGSLAWGRNTEAFF. This rearrangement joins TRBV7-9 to TRBJ1-1; D possibly corresponds to TRBD1 (5 bases). Germline lookup yields CDR1 SEHNR and CDR2 FQNEAQ (reference sequence). The CDR3 has 15 amino acids.

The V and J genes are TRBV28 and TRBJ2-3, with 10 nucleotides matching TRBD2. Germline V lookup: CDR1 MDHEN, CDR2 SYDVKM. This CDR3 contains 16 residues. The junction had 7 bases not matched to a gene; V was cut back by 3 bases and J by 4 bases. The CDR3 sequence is CASSFQLAGVPDTQYF. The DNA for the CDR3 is TGTGCCAGCAGTTTCCAGCTAGCGGGGGTCCCAGATACGCAGTATTTT.

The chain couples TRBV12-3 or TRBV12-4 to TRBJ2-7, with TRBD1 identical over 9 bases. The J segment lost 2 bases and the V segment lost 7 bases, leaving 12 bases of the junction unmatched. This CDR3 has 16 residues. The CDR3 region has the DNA TGTGCCAGCACCGATACAGGGGGCGTTCGTGCCTACGAGCAGTACTTC. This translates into CASTDTGGVRAYEQYF.

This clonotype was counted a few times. The CDR3 loop is CASGTSITGELFF. The CDR3 DNA follows: TGTGCCAGCGGGACTAGCATCACCGGGGAGCTGTTTTTT. The chain couples TRBV28 to TRBJ2-2; 9 bases agree with TRBD2. V was pared by 8 bases and J by 4 bases, with 2 bases of the junction left unmatched. The CDR3 covers 13 residues. Germline values: CDR1 MDHEN, CDR2 SYDVKM.

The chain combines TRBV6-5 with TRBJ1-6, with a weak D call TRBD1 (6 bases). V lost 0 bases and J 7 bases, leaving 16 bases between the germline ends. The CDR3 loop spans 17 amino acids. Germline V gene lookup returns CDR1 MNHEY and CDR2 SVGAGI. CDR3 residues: CASSYSMAGGGNSPLHF. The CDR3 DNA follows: TGTGCCAGCAGTTACTCGATGGCGGGGGGCGGGAATTCACCCCTCCACTTT.

The CDR3 region is CASSQTSLYGYTF. CDR3 DNA: TGTGCCAGCAGCCAGACTTCCCTCTATGGCTACACCTTC. This chain links TRBV27 with TRBJ1-2, with unresolved D. CDR1 is MNHEY, CDR2 SMNVEV, per germline (reference sequence). The CDR3 consists of 13 residues. Trimming cost V 6 bases and J 4 bases, with 12 bases left between them.

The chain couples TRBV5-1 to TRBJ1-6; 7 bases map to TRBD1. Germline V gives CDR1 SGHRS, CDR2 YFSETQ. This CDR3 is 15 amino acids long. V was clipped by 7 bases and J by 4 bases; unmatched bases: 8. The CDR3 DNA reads TGCGCCAGCGGGGCTGGACAGGATTATAATTCACCCCTCCACTTT. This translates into CASGAGQDYNSPLHF.

In DNA, the CDR3 is TGTGCCAGCAGCCCGACCTCAGGGGGGGGCAATCAGCCCCAGCATTTT. Amino acid sequence: CASSPTSGGGNQPQHF. The chain links TRBV7-9 to TRBJ1-5; the match to TRBD1 covers 7 bases. The CDR3 runs to 16 residues. The germline V gene has CDR1 SEHNR and CDR2 FQNEAQ (reference sequence). Trimming took 5 bases from V and 2 from J; bases not matched to a gene: 9. Full variable domain (missing parts from reference TRBV7-9 and TRBJ1-5): DTGVSQNPRHKITKRGQNVTFRCDPISEHNRLYWYRQTLGQGPEFLTYFQNEAQLEKSRLLSDRFSAERPKGSFSTLEIQRTEQGDSAMYLCASSPTSGGGNQPQHFGDGTRLSIL.